These 2 T cell receptor beta chains share one sample of origin, sequenced in a study of technical replicates of blood from four donors. TCRdb's table, derived via immunoSEQ multiplex PCR, lists solely in-frame clones and lacks some. The table has tens of thousands of clones, 96% seen once. The specimen sequenced was T cells isolated from PBMCs. These receptors originate from a human donor in good health.

The rearrangement uses TRBV11-3 and TRBJ2-3, with 8 bases that match TRBD1. Germline CDR1 and CDR2: SGHNT and YENEEA. The CDR3 contains 15 residues. V shed 3 bases and J 2 bases; nucleotides not matched to a gene: 4. The CDR3 here is CASSFRDRTTDTQYF. The CDR3 bases are TGTGCCAGCAGCTTCCGGGACAGGACCACAGATACGCAGTATTTT.

The chain combines TRBV5-1 with TRBJ1-3, with 7 bases lining up with TRBD1. Germline lookup yields CDR1 SGHRS and CDR2 YFSETQ. V trimming: 4 bases; J trimming: 0 bases; junction bases outside the gene matches: 7. This CDR3 has 16 amino acids. CDR3 residues: CASSQDRPGSGNTIYF. In DNA form, the CDR3 reads TGCGCCAGCAGCCAGGACAGGCCAGGCTCTGGAAACACCATATATTTT.